This T cell receptor (beta chain) was profiled in a study of beta chain features in type 1 diabetes. Study-wide background: Comparable age, gender and cell yields were observed in patients relative to healthy donors. Points from the study as a whole: Cells expressing TCR highly could be over-represented by cDNA sequencing. PCR, the amplification step, might favor shorter templates, equally in patients and controls. Type 1 diabetes patients had TCRB CDR3s that were shorter (moderately but significantly so) in all four CD4+ subsets. Diminished insertions and augmented deletions at VDJ junctions characterized type 1 diabetes patients.

The whole isolated RNA underwent reverse transcription, so sequencing captured expressed TCRB transcripts. Libraries were prepared by immunoSEQ multiplex PCR; TCRdb keeps only in-frame clonotypes and omits some of them. The table lists over 600,000 clones, roughly 12% of them singletons, with about 0.11% in the top ten. The length of the CDR3 is 12 residues. Germline V lookup: CDR1 SQVTM, CDR2 ANQGSEA. With 7 bases removed from V and 3 bases from J, the gap between germline ends came to 10 bases. This clone was recorded a few times. The antigen remains unidentified. Sequencing was carried out using naive CD4+ T cells from blood. This clonotype was obtained from a man aged 25 to 40 with type 1 diabetes. V usage is TRBV29-1 and J usage is TRBJ1-3, with D perhaps TRBD1 (6 bases). CDR3 residues: CSAGESGNTIYF. The CDR3 DNA reads as TGCAGCGCAGGGGAAAGTGGAAACACCATATATTTT. The complete variable domain, with remaining parts taken from reference TRBV29-1 and TRBJ1-3, reads SAVISQKPSRDICQRGTSLTIQCQVDSQVTMMFWYRQQPGQSLTLIATANQGSEATYESGFVIDKFPISRPNLTFSTLTVSNMSPEDSSIYLCSAGESGNTIYFGEGSWLTVV.